This TCR beta chain stems from a study of blood T cell repertoires in COVID-19. Study at large: Samples came from the United States, Italy and Spain, spanning acute and convalescent COVID-19. PBMCs, B-cell-depleted T cells, or T cells provided the cDNA or gDNA that made up the material.

This CDR3 has 13 residues. Germline V gene data show CDR1 as SQVTM and CDR2 as ANQGSEA. V shed 6 bases, J shed 5 bases, and the junction held 7 bases outside the gene matches. In the source study's methods: Cell counts per sample came from amplifying reference gene primers. This table comes from immunoSEQ multiplex PCR, and its TCRdb copy is limited to in-frame clones, with some not included. That table gives V, J and clone size, and the DNA gave D and trimming. This sample yields approximately 230,000 clones, of which 70% to 90% are seen a single time; over 2% belongs to the top ten. Sequences were obtained from peripheral blood. V gene TRBV29-1 combines with J gene TRBJ1-1, with TRBD1 identical over 9 bases. The origin of this receptor is a man younger than 40 who had recovered from COVID-19. The CDR3 loop reads CSVEQGARTEAFF. The CDR3 DNA reads TGCAGCGTCGAACAGGGGGCGAGGACTGAAGCTTTCTTT.